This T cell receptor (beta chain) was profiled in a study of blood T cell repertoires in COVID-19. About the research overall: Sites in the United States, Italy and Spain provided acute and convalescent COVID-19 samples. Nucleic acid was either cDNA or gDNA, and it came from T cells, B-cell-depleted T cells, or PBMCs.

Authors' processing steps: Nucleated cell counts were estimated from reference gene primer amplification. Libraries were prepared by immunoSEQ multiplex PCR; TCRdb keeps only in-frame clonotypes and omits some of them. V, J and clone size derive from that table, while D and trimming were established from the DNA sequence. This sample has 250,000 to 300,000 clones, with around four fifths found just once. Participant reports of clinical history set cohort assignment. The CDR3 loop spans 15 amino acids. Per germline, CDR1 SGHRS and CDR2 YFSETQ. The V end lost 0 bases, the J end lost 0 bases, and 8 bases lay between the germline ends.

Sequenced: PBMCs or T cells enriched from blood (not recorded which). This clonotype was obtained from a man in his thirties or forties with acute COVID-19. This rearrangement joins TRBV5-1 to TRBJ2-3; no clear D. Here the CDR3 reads CASSLEQLSTDTQYF. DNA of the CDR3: TGCGCCAGCAGCTTGGAACAGCTGAGCACAGATACGCAGTATTTT.